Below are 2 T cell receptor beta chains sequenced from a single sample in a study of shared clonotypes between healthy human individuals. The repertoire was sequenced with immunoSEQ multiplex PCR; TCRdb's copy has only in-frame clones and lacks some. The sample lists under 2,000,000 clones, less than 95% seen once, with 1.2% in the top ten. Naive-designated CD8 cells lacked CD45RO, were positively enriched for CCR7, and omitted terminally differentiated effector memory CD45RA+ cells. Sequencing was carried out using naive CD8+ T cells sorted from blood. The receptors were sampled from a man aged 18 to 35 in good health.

CDR3 residues: CASSFPWGTDTQYF. CDR3 DNA: TGTGCCAGCAGCTTCCCTTGGGGCACAGATACGCAGTATTTT. The J gene is TRBJ2-3, the V gene TRBV5-4; the D is unclear. This CDR3 has 14 amino acids. Germline values: CDR1 SGHNT, CDR2 YYREEE (reference sequence). The germline V and J ends were trimmed by 2 bases and 1 base, with 8 bases remaining between them.

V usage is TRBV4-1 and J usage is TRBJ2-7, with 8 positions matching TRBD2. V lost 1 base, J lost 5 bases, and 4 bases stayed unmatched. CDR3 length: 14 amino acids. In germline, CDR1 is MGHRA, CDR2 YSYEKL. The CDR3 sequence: CASSQAGLDNEQYF. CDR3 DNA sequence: TGCGCCAGCAGCCAAGCGGGACTAGATAACGAGCAGTACTTC.